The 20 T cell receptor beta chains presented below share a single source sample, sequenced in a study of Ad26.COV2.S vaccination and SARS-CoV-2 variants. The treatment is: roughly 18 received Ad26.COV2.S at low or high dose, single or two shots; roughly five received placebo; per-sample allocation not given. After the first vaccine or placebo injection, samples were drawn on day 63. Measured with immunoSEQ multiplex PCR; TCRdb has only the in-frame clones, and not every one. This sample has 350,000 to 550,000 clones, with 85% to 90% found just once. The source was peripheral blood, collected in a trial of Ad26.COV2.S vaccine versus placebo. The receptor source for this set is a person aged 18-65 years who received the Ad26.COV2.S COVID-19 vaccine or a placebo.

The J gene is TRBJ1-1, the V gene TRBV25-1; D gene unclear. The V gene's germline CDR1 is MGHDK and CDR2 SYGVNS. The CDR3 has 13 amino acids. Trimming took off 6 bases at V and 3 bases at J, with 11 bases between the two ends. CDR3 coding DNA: TGTGCCAGCAGCCAAGGACGGTACACTGAAGCTTTCTTT. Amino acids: CASSQGRYTEAFF.

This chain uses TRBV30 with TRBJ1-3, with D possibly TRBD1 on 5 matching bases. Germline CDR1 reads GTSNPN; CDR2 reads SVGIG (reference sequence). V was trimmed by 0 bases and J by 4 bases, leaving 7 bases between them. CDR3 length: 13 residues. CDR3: CAWSVTVGNTIYF. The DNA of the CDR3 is TGTGCCTGGAGTGTGACAGTGGGAAACACCATATATTTT.

The CDR3 region is CASSFGGPTEAFF. The CDR3 bases are TGTGCCAGCAGTTTCGGGGGGCCCACTGAAGCTTTCTTT. The chain joins TRBV27 to TRBJ1-1; maybe TRBD1 (6 bases). The CDR3 spans 13 residues. Looked up from germline, CDR1 is MNHEY and CDR2 is SMNVEV (reference sequence). The ends were cut back, 3 bases at V and 4 bases at J, with 9 bases in the middle.

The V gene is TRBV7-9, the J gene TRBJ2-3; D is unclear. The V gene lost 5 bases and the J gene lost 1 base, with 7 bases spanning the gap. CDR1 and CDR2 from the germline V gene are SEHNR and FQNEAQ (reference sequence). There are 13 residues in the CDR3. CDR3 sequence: CASSVHGTDTQYF. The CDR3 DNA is TGTGCCAGCAGCGTACACGGCACAGATACGCAGTATTTT.

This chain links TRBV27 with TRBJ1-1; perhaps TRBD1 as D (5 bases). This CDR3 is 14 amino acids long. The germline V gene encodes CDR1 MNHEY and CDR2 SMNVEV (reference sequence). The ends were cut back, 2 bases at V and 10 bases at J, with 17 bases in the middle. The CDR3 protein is CASSLQGGFRRAFF. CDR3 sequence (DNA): TGTGCCAGCAGTTTACAGGGCGGGTTTCGTAGAGCTTTCTTT.

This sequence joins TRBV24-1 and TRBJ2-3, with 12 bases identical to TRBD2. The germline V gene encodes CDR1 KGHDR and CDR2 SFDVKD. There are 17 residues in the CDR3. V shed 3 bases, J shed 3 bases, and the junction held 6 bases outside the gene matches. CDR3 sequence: CATSDPTSGRITDTQYF. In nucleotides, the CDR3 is TGTGCCACCAGTGATCCGACTAGCGGGAGAATAACAGATACGCAGTATTTT.

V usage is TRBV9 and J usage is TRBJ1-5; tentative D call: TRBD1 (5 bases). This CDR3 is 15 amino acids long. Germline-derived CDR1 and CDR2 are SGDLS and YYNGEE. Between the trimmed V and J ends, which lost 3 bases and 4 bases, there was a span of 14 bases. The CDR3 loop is CASSARGDLNQPQHF. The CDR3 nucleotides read TGTGCCAGCAGCGCTCGAGGGGATCTAAATCAGCCCCAGCATTTT.

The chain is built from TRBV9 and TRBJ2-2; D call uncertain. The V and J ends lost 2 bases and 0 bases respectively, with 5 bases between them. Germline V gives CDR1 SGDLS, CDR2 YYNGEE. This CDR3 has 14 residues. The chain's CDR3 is CASSVLANTGELFF. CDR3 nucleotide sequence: TGTGCCAGCAGCGTTTTAGCGAACACCGGGGAGCTGTTTTTT.

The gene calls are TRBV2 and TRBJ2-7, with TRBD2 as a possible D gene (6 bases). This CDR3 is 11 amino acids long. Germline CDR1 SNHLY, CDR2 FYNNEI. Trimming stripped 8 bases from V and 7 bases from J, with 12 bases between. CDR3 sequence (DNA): TGTGCCAGCCGATACGGAGGGGAGCAGTACTTC. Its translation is CASRYGGEQYF.

The CDR3 coding sequence is TGTGCCAGCAGCTTGCTCCCTGGTGGGAACACTGAAGCTTTCTTT. It is translated as CASSLLPGGNTEAFF. The chain has TRBV7-2 and TRBJ1-1; no clear D gene. Germline loops: CDR1 SGHTA, CDR2 FQGNSA. The CDR3 totals 15 residues. The V and J ends lost 3 bases and 1 base respectively, with 12 bases between them.

CDR3 loop: CASSALMNSPLHF. The CDR3 DNA follows: TGTGCCAGTAGTGCCCTGATGAATTCACCCCTCCACTTT. V and J are TRBV19 and TRBJ1-6; D unclear. Trimming removed 5 bases from V and 7 bases from J, with 9 bases in between. Germline CDR1 and CDR2: LNHDA and SQIVND (reference sequence). The CDR3 contains 13 residues. The whole variable domain, filled in from reference TRBV19 and TRBJ1-6, reads DGGITQSPKYLFRKEGQNVTLSCEQNLNHDAMYWYRQDPGQGLRLIYYSQIVNDFQKGDIAEGYSVSREKKESFPLTVTSAQKNPTAFYLCASSALMNSPLHFGNGTRLTVT.

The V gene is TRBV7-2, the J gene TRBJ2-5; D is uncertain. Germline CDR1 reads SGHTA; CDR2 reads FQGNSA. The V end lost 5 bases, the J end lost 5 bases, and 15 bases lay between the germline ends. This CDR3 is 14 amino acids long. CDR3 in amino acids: CASSAQIHSETQYF. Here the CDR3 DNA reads TGTGCCAGCAGCGCCCAGATTCATTCCGAGACCCAGTACTTC.

CDR3 nucleotides: TGTGCCAGCAGTTACTCGGGGTACACTGAAGCTTTCTTT. Amino acid sequence: CASSYSGYTEAFF. V is TRBV6-5 and J is TRBJ1-1; no clear D. The CDR3 extends over 13 amino acids. Germline V gene lookup returns CDR1 MNHEY and CDR2 SVGAGI. V shed 0 bases and J shed 3 bases, with 5 bases lying between them.

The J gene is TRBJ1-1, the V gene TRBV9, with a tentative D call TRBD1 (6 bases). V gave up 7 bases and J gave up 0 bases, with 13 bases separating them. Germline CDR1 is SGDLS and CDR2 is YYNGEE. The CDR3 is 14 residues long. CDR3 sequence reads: CASQRGGMNTEAFF. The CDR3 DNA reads TGTGCCAGCCAGAGGGGGGGCATGAACACTGAAGCTTTCTTT. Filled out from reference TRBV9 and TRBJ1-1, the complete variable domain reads DSGVTQTPKHLITATGQRVTLRCSPRSGDLSVYWYQQSLDQGLQFLIQYYNGEERAKGNILERFSAQQFPDLHSELNLSSLELGDSALYFCASQRGGMNTEAFFGQGTRLTVV.

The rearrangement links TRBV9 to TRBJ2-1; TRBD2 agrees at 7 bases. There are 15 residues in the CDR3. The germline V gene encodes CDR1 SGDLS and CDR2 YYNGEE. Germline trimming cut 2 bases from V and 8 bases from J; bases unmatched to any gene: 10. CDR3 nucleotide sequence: TGTGCCAGCAGCGTGAACGGGAGGAGTGCCGATGAGCAGTTCTTC. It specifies CASSVNGRSADEQFF. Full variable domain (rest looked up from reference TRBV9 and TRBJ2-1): DSGVTQTPKHLITATGQRVTLRCSPRSGDLSVYWYQQSLDQGLQFLIQYYNGEERAKGNILERFSAQQFPDLHSELNLSSLELGDSALYFCASSVNGRSADEQFFGPGTRLTVL.

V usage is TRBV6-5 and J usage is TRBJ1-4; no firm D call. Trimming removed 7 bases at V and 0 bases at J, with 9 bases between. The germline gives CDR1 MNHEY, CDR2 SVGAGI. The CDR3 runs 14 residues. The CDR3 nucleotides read TGTGCCAGCATGAGGGTTGCAACTAATGAAAAACTGTTTTTT. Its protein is CASMRVATNEKLFF.

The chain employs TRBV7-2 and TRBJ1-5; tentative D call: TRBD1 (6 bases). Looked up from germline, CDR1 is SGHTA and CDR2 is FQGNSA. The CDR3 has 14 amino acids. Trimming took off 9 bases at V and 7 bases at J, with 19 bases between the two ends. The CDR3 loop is CASGPGGLRQPQHF. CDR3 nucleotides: TGTGCCAGTGGACCTGGGGGGCTTAGGCAGCCCCAGCATTTT.

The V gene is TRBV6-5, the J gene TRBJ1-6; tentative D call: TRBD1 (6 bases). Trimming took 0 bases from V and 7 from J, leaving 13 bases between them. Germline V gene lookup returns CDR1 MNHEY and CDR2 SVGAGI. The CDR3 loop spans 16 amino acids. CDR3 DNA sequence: TGTGCCAGCAGTTACTCGAAGGGGGTTGCAAATTCACCCCTCCACTTT. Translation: CASSYSKGVANSPLHF.

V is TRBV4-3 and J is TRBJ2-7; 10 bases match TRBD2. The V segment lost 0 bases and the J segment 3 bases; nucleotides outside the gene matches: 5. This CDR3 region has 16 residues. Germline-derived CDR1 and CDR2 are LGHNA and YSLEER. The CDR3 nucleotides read TGCGCCAGCAGCCAAGATCGGACTAGCGGCTTCTACGAGCAGTACTTC. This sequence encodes CASSQDRTSGFYEQYF.

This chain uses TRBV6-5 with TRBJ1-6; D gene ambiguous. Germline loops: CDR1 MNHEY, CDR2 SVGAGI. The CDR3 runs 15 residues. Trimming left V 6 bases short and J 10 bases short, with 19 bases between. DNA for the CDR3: TGTGCCAGCAGCGATACACGGGATTTCGACTCACCCCTCCACTTT. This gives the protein CASSDTRDFDSPLHF.